This T cell receptor (beta chain) was captured in a study of blood T cell repertoires in COVID-19. Study-level information: Researchers got acute and convalescent COVID-19 samples from the United States, Italy and Spain. In each case, the material was cDNA or gDNA derived from T cells, B-cell-depleted T cells, or PBMCs.

Per the original methods: For nucleated cells, counts were estimated from reference gene primer amplification. Sequencing used immunoSEQ multiplex PCR; TCRdb keeps in-frame clones, though not all of them. That table furnishes V, J and clone size, whereas the DNA furnished D and trimming. The table records around 300,000 clones, around 87% of them present only once. Germline V lookup: CDR1 SGHTA, CDR2 FQGTGA. V lost 1 base and J lost 0, with 7 bases in between. CDR3 length: 15 amino acids. The chain links TRBV7-3 to TRBJ2-1; the D gene is possibly TRBD1 (6 bases). The sequence was collected from a man aged 50-60 years with active or convalescent COVID-19. Material: peripheral blood. The CDR3 coding sequence is TGTGCCAGCAGCTTAATGGGGGCCTCCTACAATGAGCAGTTCTTC. Translation gives CASSLMGASYNEQFF. Full variable domain (missing parts from reference TRBV7-3 and TRBJ2-1): GAGVSQTPSNKVTEKGKYVELRCDPISGHTALYWYRQSLGQGPEFLIYFQGTGAADDSGLPNDRFFAVRPEGSVSTLKIQRTERGDSAVYLCASSLMGASYNEQFFGPGTRLTVL.